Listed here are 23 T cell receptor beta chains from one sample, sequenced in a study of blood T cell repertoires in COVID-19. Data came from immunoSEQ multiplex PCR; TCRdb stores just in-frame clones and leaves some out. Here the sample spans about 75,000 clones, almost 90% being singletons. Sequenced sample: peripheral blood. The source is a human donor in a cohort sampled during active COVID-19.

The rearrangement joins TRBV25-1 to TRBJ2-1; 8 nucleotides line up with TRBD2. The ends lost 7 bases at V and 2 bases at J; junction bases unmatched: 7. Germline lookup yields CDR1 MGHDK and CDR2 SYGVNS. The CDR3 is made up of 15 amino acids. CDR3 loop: CASKNGGEAYNEQFF. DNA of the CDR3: TGTGCCAGCAAGAACGGGGGGGAGGCCTACAATGAGCAGTTCTTC. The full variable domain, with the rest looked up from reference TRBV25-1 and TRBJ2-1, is EADIYQTPRYLVIGTGKKITLECSQTMGHDKMYWYQQDPGMELHLIHYSYGVNSTEKGDLSSESTVSRIRTEHFPLTLESARPSHTSQYLCASKNGGEAYNEQFFGPGTRLTVL.

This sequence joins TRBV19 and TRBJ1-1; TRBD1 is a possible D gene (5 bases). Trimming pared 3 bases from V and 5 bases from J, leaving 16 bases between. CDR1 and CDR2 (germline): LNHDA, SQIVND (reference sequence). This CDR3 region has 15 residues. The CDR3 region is CASSITPGGVTEAFF. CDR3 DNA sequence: TGTGCCAGTAGTATTACCCCGGGGGGAGTGACTGAAGCTTTCTTT.

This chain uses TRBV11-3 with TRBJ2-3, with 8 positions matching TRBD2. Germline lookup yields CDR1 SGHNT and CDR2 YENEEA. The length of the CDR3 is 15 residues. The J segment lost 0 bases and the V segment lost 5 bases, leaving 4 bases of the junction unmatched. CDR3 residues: CASSDGTRSTDTQYF. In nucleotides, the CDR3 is TGTGCCAGCAGCGATGGGACTAGGAGCACAGATACGCAGTATTTT.

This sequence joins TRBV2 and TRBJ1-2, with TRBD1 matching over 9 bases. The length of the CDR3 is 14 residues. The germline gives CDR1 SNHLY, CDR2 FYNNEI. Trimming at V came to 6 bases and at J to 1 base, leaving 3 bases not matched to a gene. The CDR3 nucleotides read TGTGCCAGCAGCCCGGGACAGGGTAACTATGGCTACACCTTC. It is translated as CASSPGQGNYGYTF.

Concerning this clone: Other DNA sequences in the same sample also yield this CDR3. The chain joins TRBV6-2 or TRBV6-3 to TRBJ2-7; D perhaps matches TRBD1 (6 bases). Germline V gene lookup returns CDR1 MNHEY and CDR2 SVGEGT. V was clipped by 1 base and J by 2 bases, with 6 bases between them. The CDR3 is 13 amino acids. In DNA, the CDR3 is TGTGCCAGCAGTTACTGGACAGCCTACGAGCAGTACTTC. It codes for CASSYWTAYEQYF.

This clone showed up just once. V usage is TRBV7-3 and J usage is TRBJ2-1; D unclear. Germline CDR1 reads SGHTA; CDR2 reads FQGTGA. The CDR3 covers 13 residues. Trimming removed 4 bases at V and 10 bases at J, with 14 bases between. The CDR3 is CASSSHVMREQFF. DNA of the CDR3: TGTGCCAGCAGCTCCCATGTAATGCGGGAGCAGTTCTTC.

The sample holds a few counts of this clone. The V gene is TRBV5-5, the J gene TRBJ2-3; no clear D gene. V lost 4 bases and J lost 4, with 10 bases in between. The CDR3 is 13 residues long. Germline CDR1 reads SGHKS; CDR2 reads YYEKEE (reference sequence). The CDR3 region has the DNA TGTGCCAGCAGCCTCGGTCCTTCAGATACGCAGTATTTT. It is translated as CASSLGPSDTQYF.

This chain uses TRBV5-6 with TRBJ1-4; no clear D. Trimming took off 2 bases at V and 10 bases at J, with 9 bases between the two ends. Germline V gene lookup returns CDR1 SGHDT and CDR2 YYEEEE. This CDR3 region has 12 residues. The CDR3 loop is CASSFQLGKLFF. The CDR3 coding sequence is TGTGCCAGCAGCTTTCAACTCGGAAAACTGTTTTTT.

This CDR3 reads CASSLSQGKSRETQYF. CDR3 bases: TGTGCCAGCAGCTTATCCCAGGGGAAATCGAGAGAGACCCAGTACTTC. This sequence joins TRBV7-9 and TRBJ2-5; possibly TRBD1 for D (6 bases). CDR1 is SEHNR and CDR2 is FQNEAQ in the germline V gene (reference sequence). This CDR3 comprises 16 residues. Trimming stripped 2 bases from V and 4 bases from J, with 17 bases between.

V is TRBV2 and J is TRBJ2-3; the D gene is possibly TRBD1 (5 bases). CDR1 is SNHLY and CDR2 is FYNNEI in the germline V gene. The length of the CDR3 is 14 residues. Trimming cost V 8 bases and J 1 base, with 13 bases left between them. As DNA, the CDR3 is TGTGCCAGCTCAGGACACCCACGCACAGATACGCAGTATTTT. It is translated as CASSGHPRTDTQYF.

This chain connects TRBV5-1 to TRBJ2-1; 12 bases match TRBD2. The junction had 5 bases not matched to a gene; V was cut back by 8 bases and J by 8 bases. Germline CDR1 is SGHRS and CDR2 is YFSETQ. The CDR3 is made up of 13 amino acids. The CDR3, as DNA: TGCGCCAGTAGGACTAGCGGGGTCTATGAGCAGTTCTTC. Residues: CASRTSGVYEQFF.

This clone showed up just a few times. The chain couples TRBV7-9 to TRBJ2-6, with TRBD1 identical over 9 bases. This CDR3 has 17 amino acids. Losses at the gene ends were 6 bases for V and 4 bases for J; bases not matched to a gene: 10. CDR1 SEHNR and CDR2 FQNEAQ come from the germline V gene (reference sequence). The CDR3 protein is CASRGGTGSGGANVLTF. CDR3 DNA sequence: TGTGCCAGCAGAGGGGGGACAGGGTCAGGCGGGGCCAACGTCCTGACTTTC.

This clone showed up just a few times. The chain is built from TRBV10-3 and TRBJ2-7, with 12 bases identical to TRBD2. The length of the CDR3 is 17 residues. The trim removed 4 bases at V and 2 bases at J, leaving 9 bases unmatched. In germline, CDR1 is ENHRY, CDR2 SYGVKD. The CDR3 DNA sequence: TGTGCCATCAGTGCAACTAGCGGGAGGAATCCCACCTACGAGCAGTACTTC. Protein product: CAISATSGRNPTYEQYF.

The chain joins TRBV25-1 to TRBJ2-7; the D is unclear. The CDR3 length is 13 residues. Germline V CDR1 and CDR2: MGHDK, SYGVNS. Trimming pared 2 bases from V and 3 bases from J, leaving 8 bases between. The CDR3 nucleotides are TGTGCCAGCAGTGAACTCCCCTTCTACGAGCAGTACTTC. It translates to CASSELPFYEQYF.

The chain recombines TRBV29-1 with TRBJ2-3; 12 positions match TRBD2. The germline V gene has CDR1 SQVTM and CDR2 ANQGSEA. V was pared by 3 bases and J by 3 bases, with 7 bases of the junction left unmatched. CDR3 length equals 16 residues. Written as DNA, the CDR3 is TGCAGCGTTGATCTGACTAGCGGGGGTCAGACAGATACGCAGTATTTT. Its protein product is CSVDLTSGGQTDTQYF.

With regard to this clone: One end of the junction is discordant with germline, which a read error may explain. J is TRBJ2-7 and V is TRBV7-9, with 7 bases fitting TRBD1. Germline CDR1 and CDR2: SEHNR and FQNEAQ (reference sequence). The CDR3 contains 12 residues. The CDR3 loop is CASSLGDREHHF. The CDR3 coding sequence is TGTGCCAGCAGCTTAGGGGACAGAGAACACCACTTC.

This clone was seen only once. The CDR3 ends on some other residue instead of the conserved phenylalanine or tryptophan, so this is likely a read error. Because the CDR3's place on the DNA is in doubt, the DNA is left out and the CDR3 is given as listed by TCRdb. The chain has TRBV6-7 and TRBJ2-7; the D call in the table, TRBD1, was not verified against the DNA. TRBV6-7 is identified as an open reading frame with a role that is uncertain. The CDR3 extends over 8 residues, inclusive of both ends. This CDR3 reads CASNQSRG.

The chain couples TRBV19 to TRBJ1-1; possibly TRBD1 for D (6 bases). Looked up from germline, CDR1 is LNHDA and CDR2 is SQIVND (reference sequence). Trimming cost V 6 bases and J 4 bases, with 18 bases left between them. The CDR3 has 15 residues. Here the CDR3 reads CASSKGGQGGTEAFF. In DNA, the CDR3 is TGTGCCAGTAGCAAGGGGGGGCAGGGAGGCACTGAAGCTTTCTTT.

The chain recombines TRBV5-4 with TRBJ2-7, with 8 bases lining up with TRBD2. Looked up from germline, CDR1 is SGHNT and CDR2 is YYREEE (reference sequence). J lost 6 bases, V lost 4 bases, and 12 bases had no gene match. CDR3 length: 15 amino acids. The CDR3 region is CASSLGSGRSGEQYF. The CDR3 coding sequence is TGTGCCAGCAGCCTGGGCAGCGGGAGATCGGGCGAGCAGTACTTC.

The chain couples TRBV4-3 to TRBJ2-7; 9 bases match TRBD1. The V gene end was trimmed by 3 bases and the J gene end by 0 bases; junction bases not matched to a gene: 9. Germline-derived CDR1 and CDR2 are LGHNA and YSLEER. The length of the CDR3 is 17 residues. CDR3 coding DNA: TGCGCCAGCAGCCATCTAGCCGGGACAGGGAGCTCCTACGAGCAGTACTTC. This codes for CASSHLAGTGSSYEQYF.

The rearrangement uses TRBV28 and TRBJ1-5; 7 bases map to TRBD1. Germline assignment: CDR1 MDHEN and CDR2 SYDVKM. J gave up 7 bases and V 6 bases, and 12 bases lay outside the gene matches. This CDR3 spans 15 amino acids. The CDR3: CASSPGQVLLQPQHF. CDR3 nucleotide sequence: TGTGCCAGCAGCCCCGGACAGGTCTTGTTGCAGCCCCAGCATTTT.

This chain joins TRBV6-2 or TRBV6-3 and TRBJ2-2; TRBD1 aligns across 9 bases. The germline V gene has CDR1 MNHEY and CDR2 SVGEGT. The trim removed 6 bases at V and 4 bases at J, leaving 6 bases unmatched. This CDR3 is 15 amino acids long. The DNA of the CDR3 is TGTGCCAGCAGCCTACAGGGGGCAGGCACCGGGGAGCTGTTTTTT. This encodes CASSLQGAGTGELFF.

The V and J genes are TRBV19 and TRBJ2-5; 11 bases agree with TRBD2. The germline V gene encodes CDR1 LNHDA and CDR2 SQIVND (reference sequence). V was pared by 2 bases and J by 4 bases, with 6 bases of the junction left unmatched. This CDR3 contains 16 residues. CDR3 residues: CASSITASGGPETQYF. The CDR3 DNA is TGTGCCAGTAGTATAACGGCTAGCGGGGGGCCAGAGACCCAGTACTTC.